The sequence of this TCR beta chain was determined in a study of T cell responses to AZD1222 COVID-19 vaccine. Trimming removed 3 bases from V and 10 bases from J, with 13 bases in between. The length of the CDR3 is 13 residues. Germline lookup yields CDR1 DFQATT and CDR2 SNEGSKA (reference sequence). Worth noting for this clone: Its target is unknown.

Generated by immunoSEQ multiplex PCR, the TCRdb table keeps only in-frame clones and is missing some. The table records approximately 160,000 clones, approximately 88% of them present only once. Whole-study results and caveats: Baseline seropositivity characterized only a handful of AZD1222 recipients. Nearly half of unique spike-specific TCRs reportedly avoided B.1.351 and B.1.1.7 mutated regions.

This receptor was identified in an adult in good health. This sequence joins TRBV20-1 and TRBJ1-6; D uncertain. The sequencing used peripheral blood, collected on day 0 of MenACWY control vaccination. The CDR3 spells CSASTRTTSPLHF. The DNA for the CDR3 is TGCAGTGCTAGTACCAGGACGACCTCACCCCTCCACTTT.